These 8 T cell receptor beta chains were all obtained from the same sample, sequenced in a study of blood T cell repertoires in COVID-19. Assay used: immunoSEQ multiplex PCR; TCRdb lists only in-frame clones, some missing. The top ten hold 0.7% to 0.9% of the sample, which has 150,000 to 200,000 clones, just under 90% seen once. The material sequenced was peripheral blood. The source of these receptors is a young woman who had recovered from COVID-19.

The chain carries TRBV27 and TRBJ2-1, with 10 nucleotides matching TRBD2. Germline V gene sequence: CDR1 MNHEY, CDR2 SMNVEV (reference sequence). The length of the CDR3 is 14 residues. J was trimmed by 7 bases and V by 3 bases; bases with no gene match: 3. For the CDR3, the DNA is TGTGCCAGCAGTTTGGCTAGCGGGGGAAATGAGCAGTTCTTC. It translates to CASSLASGGNEQFF.

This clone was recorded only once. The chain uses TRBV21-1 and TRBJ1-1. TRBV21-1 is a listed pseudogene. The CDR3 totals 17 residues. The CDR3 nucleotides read TGTGCCAGCCCTCTCGTTGGGGCGGGGGTCTTGAACACTGAAGCTTTCTTT. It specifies CASPLVGAGVLNTEAFF.

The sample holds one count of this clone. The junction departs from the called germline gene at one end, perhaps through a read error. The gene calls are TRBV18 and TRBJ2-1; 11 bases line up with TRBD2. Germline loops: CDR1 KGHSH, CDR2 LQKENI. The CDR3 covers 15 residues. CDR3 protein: CASSPLAGESWVQFF. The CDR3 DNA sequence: TGTGCCAGCTCCCCACTAGCGGGGGAAAGTTGGGTGCAGTTCTTC.

The CDR3 DNA reads as TGTGCCAGCAGCTTATCTAGGCATGAGGAGCAGTTCTTC. Amino acid sequence: CASSLSRHEEQFF. The rearrangement uses TRBV7-3 and TRBJ2-1; D is undetermined. Germline-derived CDR1 and CDR2 are SGHTA and FQGTGA. V was clipped by 2 bases and J by 10 bases, with 12 bases between them. The CDR3 loop spans 13 amino acids.

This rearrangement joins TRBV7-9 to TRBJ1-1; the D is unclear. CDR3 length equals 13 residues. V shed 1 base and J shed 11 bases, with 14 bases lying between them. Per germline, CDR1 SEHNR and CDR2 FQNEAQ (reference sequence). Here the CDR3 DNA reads TGTGCCAGCAGCTTAGGCAAGGTCCCGGGGGCTTTCTTT. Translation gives CASSLGKVPGAFF.

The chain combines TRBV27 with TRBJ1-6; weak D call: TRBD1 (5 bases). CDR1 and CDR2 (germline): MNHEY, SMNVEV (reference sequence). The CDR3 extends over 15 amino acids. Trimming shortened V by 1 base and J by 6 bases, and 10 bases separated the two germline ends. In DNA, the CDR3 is TGTGCCAGCAGTTTATTTGGAGGGGTTAATTCACCCCTCCACTTT. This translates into CASSLFGGVNSPLHF.

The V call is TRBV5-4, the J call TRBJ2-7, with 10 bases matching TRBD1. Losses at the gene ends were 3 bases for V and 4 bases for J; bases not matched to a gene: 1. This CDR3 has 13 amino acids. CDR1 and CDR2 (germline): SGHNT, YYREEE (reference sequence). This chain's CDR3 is CASSWDRGYEQYF. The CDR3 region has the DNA TGTGCCAGCAGCTGGGACAGGGGTTACGAGCAGTACTTC.

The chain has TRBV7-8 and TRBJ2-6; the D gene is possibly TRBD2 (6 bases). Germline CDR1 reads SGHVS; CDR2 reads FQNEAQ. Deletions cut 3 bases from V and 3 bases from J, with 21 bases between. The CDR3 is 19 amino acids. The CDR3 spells CASSFTSRTPGGGANVLTF. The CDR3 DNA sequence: TGTGCCAGCAGCTTCACCTCTCGGACACCCGGGGGTGGGGCCAACGTCCTGACTTTC.